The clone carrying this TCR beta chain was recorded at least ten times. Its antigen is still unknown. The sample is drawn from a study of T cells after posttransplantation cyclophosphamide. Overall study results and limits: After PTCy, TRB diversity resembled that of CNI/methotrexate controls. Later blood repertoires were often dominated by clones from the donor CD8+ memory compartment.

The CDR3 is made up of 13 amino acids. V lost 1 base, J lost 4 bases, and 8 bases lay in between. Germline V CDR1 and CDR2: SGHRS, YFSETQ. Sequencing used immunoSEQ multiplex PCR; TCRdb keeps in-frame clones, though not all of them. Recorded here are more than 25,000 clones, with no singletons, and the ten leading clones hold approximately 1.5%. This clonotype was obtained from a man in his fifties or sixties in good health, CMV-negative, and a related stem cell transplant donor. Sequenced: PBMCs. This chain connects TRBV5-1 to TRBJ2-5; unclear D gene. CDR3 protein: CASSLYQRETQYF. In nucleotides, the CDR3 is TGCGCCAGCAGCTTGTATCAGCGAGAGACCCAGTACTTC.